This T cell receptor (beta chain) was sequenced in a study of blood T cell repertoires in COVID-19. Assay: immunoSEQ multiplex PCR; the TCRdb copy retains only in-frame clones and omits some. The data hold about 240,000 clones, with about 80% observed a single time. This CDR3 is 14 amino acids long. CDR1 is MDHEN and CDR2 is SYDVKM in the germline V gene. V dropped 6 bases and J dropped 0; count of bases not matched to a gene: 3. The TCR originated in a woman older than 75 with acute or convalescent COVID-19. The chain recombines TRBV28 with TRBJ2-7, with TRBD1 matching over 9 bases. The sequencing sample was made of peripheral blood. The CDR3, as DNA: TGTGCCAGCAGGACAGGGGGACCCTCCTACGAGCAGTACTTC. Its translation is CASRTGGPSYEQYF.